This paragraph covers one TCR beta chain sequence. This sample was taken from a study of metastatic and nonmetastatic thyroid tumors. Across the whole study: Repertoires from blood and tumor or nodule tissue of malignant and benign thyroid patients were compared.

Via MiXCR, TCRdb re-called the PCR reads. There are about 35,000 clones in the sample; around 32% occur only once, and 7.8% lies in the top ten. There were no patients who had received any treatment before thyroid surgery. Sequencing used blood. The receptor's source is a female donor with papillary thyroid cancer or a benign thyroid nodule (not recorded which). Some clones in this sample may be carry-over from other donors' samples.

The chain's CDR3 is CASSPPEGSGANVLTF. The CDR3, as DNA: TGTGCCAGCAGCCCCCCTGAGGGATCTGGGGCCAACGTCCTGACTTTC. The chain recombines TRBV6-1 with TRBJ2-6; a weak D match, TRBD2 (5 bases). Germline V lookup: CDR1 MNHNS, CDR2 SASEGT. The ends were cut back, 6 bases at V and 1 base at J, with 13 bases in the middle. The CDR3 runs 16 residues.